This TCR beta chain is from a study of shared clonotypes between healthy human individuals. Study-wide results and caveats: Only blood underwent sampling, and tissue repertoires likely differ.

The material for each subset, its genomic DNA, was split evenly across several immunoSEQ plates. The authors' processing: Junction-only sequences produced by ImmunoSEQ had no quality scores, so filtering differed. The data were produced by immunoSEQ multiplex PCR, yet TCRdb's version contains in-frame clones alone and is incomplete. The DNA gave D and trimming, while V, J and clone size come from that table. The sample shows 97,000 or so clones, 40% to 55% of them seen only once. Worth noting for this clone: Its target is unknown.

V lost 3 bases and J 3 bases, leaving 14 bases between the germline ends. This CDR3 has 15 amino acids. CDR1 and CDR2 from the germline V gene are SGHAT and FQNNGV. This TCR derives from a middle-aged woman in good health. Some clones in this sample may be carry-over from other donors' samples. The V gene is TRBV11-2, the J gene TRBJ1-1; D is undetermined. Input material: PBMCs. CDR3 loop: CASSLTGGRDTEAFF. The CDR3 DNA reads TGTGCCAGCAGCTTGACCGGAGGGAGGGACACTGAAGCTTTCTTT.